One and the same sample provided the 25 T cell receptor beta chains below, sequenced in a study of T cells in tuberculosis. This table comes from immunoSEQ multiplex PCR, and its TCRdb copy is limited to in-frame clones, with some not included. The sample consists of about 5,500 clones, about 97% of them appearing once. As to time point: new active TB diagnosis, blood taken before or within 7 days of starting treatment. The sample was PBMCs, taken at tuberculosis diagnosis. These receptors all come from an adult with tuberculosis.

The genes are TRBV25-1 and TRBJ2-5; D is unresolved. V was trimmed by 7 bases and J by 5 bases, leaving 17 bases between them. This CDR3 contains 14 residues. Germline assignment: CDR1 MGHDK and CDR2 SYGVNS. The CDR3: CASTESPNAETQYF. DNA of the CDR3: TGTGCCAGCACCGAGAGCCCGAATGCGGAGACCCAGTACTTC. The full variable domain, with the rest looked up from reference TRBV25-1 and TRBJ2-5, is EADIYQTPRYLVIGTGKKITLECSQTMGHDKMYWYQQDPGMELHLIHYSYGVNSTEKGDLSSESTVSRIRTEHFPLTLESARPSHTSQYLCASTESPNAETQYFGPGTRLLVL.

This clone was picked up one time. The rearrangement joins TRBV5-6 to TRBJ1-2; 12 bases are a match to TRBD1. Germline V gene sequence: CDR1 SGHDT, CDR2 YYEEEE. V lost 3 bases and J lost 5; bases outside the gene matches: 11. This CDR3 is built from 17 residues. The chain's CDR3 is CASSSLWRDRGRYGYTF. CDR3 coding DNA: TGTGCCAGCAGCTCACTATGGAGGGACAGGGGGCGATATGGCTACACCTTC. The full variable domain, its missing parts supplied by reference TRBV5-6 and TRBJ1-2, is DAGVTQSPTHLIKTRGQQVTLRCSPKSGHDTVSWYQQALGQGPQFIFQYYEEEERQRGNFPDRFSGHQFPNYSSELNVNALLLGDSALYLCASSSLWRDRGRYGYTFGSGTRLTVV.

The chain is built from TRBV27 and TRBJ2-1, with 9 bases lining up with TRBD2. V lost 8 bases, J lost 4 bases, and 6 bases stayed unmatched. Germline CDR1 reads MNHEY; CDR2 reads SMNVEV (reference sequence). The CDR3 is 14 residues long. Here the CDR3 DNA reads TGTGCCAGCGGGGCGGGAGGGCCTTACAATGAGCAGTTCTTC. It specifies CASGAGGPYNEQFF.

The chain carries TRBV7-2 and TRBJ2-3, with D perhaps matching TRBD2 (6 bases). Deletions cut 2 bases from V and 5 bases from J, with 17 bases between. Germline V CDR1 and CDR2: SGHTA, FQGNSA. CDR3 size: 16 residues. CDR3 region: CASSLLGGMVEDTQYF. Written as DNA, the CDR3 is TGTGCCAGCAGCTTATTGGGCGGGATGGTTGAAGATACGCAGTATTTT.

For this clone: A read error may produce the germline difference seen at one junction end. The V call is TRBV5-1, the J call TRBJ1-3, with no clear D. CDR3 length equals 11 residues. CDR1 is SGHRS, CDR2 YFSETQ, per germline. CDR3 sequence (DNA): TGTGCCTCAGGCGAGGGAAACACCATATATTTT. It is translated as CASGEGNTIYF.

The V gene is TRBV29-1, the J gene TRBJ2-3; the D gene is possibly TRBD1 (5 bases). Germline V gene sequence: CDR1 SQVTM, CDR2 ANQGSEA. This CDR3 is built from 14 residues. V dropped 6 bases and J dropped 0 bases, with 13 bases sitting between them. The CDR3 sequence: CSVQGFSSTDTQYF. DNA of the CDR3: TGCAGCGTGCAGGGTTTCTCTAGCACAGATACGCAGTATTTT.

The J gene is TRBJ1-4, the V gene TRBV4-1, with D hard to call. The CDR3 spans 13 residues. Germline CDR1 and CDR2: MGHRA and YSYEKL. Deletions cut 2 bases from V and 11 bases from J, with 12 bases between. CDR3 in amino acids: CASSQSPRRKLFF. In nucleotides, the CDR3 is TGCGCCAGCAGCCAATCCCCGAGGAGGAAACTGTTTTTT.

This clone was detected once. The chain recombines TRBV6-1 with TRBJ2-1, with TRBD2 identical over 8 bases. The V gene end was trimmed by 1 base and the J gene end by 8 bases; junction bases not matched to a gene: 4. Germline assignment: CDR1 MNHNS and CDR2 SASEGT. The CDR3 sequence is 14 residues long. The CDR3 here is CASSEVGRGHEQFF. The CDR3 coding sequence is TGTGCCAGCAGTGAAGTCGGGAGGGGACATGAGCAGTTCTTC.

The gene calls are TRBV2 and TRBJ2-2; 11 positions agree with TRBD2. The germline CDR1 and CDR2 sequences are SNHLY and FYNNEI. Trimming took 4 bases from V and 2 from J; bases not matched to a gene: 6. The CDR3 sequence is 17 residues long. CDR3: CASSGLAGGYNTGELFF. CDR3 coding DNA: TGTGCCAGCAGTGGGCTAGCGGGGGGTTATAACACCGGGGAGCTGTTTTTT.

The chain has TRBV5-4 and TRBJ2-5; 13 nucleotides line up with TRBD2. Germline V gives CDR1 SGHNT, CDR2 YYREEE (reference sequence). J gave up 9 bases and V 0 bases, and 8 bases lay outside the gene matches. The CDR3 is 16 amino acids. The CDR3 DNA is TGTGCCAGCAGCTTGGCCGGACTAGCGGGGGTAGGGGCCCAGTACTTC. This sequence encodes CASSLAGLAGVGAQYF.

The gene calls are TRBV15 and TRBJ2-5; 13 bases map to TRBD2. The CDR3 consists of 16 residues. The germline V gene encodes CDR1 LNHNV and CDR2 YYDKDF (reference sequence). Germline trimming cut 0 bases from V and 5 bases from J; bases unmatched to any gene: 3. CDR3 protein: CATSRDGTSGAETQYF. The DNA of the CDR3 is TGTGCCACCAGCAGAGACGGGACTAGCGGGGCGGAGACCCAGTACTTC.

V is TRBV6-1 and J is TRBJ2-7; 7 nucleotides agree with TRBD2. The CDR3 loop spans 13 amino acids. Germline V gene sequence: CDR1 MNHNS, CDR2 SASEGT. Trimming removed 4 bases from V and 4 bases from J; junction bases left unmatched: 4. DNA of the CDR3: TGTGCCAGCAGTGGGTGGGAGGGGTACGAGCAGTACTTC. Its protein product is CASSGWEGYEQYF.

The V call is TRBV19, the J call TRBJ2-2; a possible D gene is TRBD2 (6 bases). V lost 8 bases and J lost 5, with 18 bases in between. Germline V gene lookup returns CDR1 LNHDA and CDR2 SQIVND (reference sequence). The CDR3 extends over 15 amino acids. CDR3 protein: CASHPRLVRTGELFF. DNA of the CDR3: TGTGCCAGTCATCCCAGACTAGTAAGGACCGGGGAGCTGTTTTTT. The full variable domain, its missing parts supplied by reference TRBV19 and TRBJ2-2, is DGGITQSPKYLFRKEGQNVTLSCEQNLNHDAMYWYRQDPGQGLRLIYYSQIVNDFQKGDIAEGYSVSREKKESFPLTVTSAQKNPTAFYLCASHPRLVRTGELFFGEGSRLTVL.

There are a few counts of this clone. The chain recombines TRBV2 with TRBJ2-3; perhaps TRBD1 as D (8 bases). V was shortened by 2 bases and J by 2 bases, with 17 bases between the two germline ends. The CDR3 sequence is 17 residues long. Per germline, CDR1 SNHLY and CDR2 FYNNEI. Here the CDR3 DNA reads TGTGCCAGCAGTGAAATGTACAGGGGGGGTTTCACAGATACGCAGTATTTT. Residues: CASSEMYRGGFTDTQYF.

This sequence joins TRBV5-1 and TRBJ2-2; D gene unclear. Between the trimmed V and J ends, which lost 2 bases and 1 base, there was a span of 9 bases. The CDR3 covers 15 residues. Germline-derived CDR1 and CDR2 are SGHRS and YFSETQ. CDR3 loop: CASSLRQVNTGELFF. The CDR3 DNA sequence: TGCGCCAGCAGCTTACGCCAGGTGAACACCGGGGAGCTGTTTTTT.

The J gene is TRBJ2-1, the V gene TRBV5-1; 9 bases align to TRBD2. This CDR3 has 15 residues. Trimming removed 0 bases from V and 8 bases from J; junction bases left unmatched: 6. Germline V gene data show CDR1 as SGHRS and CDR2 as YFSETQ. The CDR3, as DNA: TGCGCCAGCAGCTTGGTAGCGGGAGTAGAGGATGAGCAGTTCTTC. It translates to CASSLVAGVEDEQFF.

The chain has TRBV28 and TRBJ2-5; D may be TRBD2 (6 bases). V was clipped by 5 bases and J by 4 bases, with 14 bases between them. The CDR3 runs to 14 residues. Germline CDR1 and CDR2: MDHEN and SYDVKM. The CDR3 DNA follows: TGTGCCAGCAGTCCCCCCTCCGGGGGAGAGACCCAGTACTTC. This gives the protein CASSPPSGGETQYF. Full variable domain (remainder filled in from reference TRBV28 and TRBJ2-5): DVKVTQSSRYLVKRTGEKVFLECVQDMDHENMFWYRQDPGLGLRLIYFSYDVKMKEKGDIPEGYSVSREKKERFSLILESASTNQTSMYLCASSPPSGGETQYFGPGTRLLVL.

The V call is TRBV21-1, the J call TRBJ2-4; TRBD2, the D gene given by the table, was not confirmed from the DNA. TRBV21-1 is a listed pseudogene. The CDR3 contains 15 residues. The CDR3 spells CASSKPGGAKNIQYF. The CDR3, as DNA: TGTGCCAGCAGCAAACCGGGGGGAGCCAAAAACATTCAGTACTTC.

Notes on this clone: One end of the junction does not line up with germline, which may come from a read error. The chain combines TRBV9 with TRBJ2-1; the D is unclear. Per germline, CDR1 SGDLS and CDR2 YYNGEE. This CDR3 comprises 15 residues. Here the CDR3 DNA reads TGTGCCAGCAGCGGGTCTAGAGTCTCCTCCAATGAGCAGTTCTTC. Encoded protein: CASSGSRVSSNEQFF.

This chain connects TRBV10-3 to TRBJ2-2; possibly TRBD1 for D (5 bases). Trimming left V 6 bases short and J 5 bases short, with 7 bases between. The V gene's germline CDR1 is ENHRY and CDR2 SYGVKD. This CDR3 has 12 amino acids. CDR3 sequence (DNA): TGTGCCATCAGCCCAGGGACCGGGGAGCTGTTTTTT. Translating gives CAISPGTGELFF.

The chain joins TRBV10-1 to TRBJ2-1, with unresolved D. Deletions cut 5 bases from V and 0 bases from J, with 14 bases between. CDR3 length: 16 residues. Germline CDR1 WNHNN, CDR2 SYGVQD (reference sequence). The CDR3 here is CASSPDTLSSYNEQFF. The CDR3 bases are TGCGCCAGCAGTCCTGACACCTTAAGCTCCTACAATGAGCAGTTCTTC.

The rearrangement links TRBV10-1 to TRBJ2-3, with a weak D call TRBD1 (6 bases). The germline V gene encodes CDR1 WNHNN and CDR2 SYGVQD (reference sequence). The CDR3 totals 14 residues. V lost 5 bases to trimming and J lost 7 bases, with 16 bases between them. The CDR3 DNA follows: TGCGCCAGCAGTCCTGGGACATCTTCCTATACGCAGTATTTT. As protein: CASSPGTSSYTQYF.

The chain links TRBV19 to TRBJ2-7; maybe TRBD1 (7 bases). The CDR3 is 14 amino acids. From germline, CDR1 is LNHDA and CDR2 SQIVND (reference sequence). V lost 4 bases and J lost 4, with 14 bases in between. The CDR3 nucleotides are TGTGCCAGTAGTAGGCAGGGGGGATCTTACGAGCAGTACTTC. Translation: CASSRQGGSYEQYF. The whole variable domain, remainder taken from reference TRBV19 and TRBJ2-7, is DGGITQSPKYLFRKEGQNVTLSCEQNLNHDAMYWYRQDPGQGLRLIYYSQIVNDFQKGDIAEGYSVSREKKESFPLTVTSAQKNPTAFYLCASSRQGGSYEQYFGPGTRLTVT.

This clone showed up just once. V usage is TRBV16 and J usage is TRBJ2-3; D is unclear. Germline CDR1 is KGHSY and CDR2 is FQNENV. V lost 0 bases, J lost 0 bases, and 4 bases lay in between. The CDR3 spans 14 residues. The DNA of the CDR3 is TGTGCCAGCAGCCAATCCGTGAGCACAGATACGCAGTATTTT. It codes for CASSQSVSTDTQYF.

The chain recombines TRBV19 with TRBJ1-1; the D gene is possibly TRBD1 (5 bases). Germline V lookup: CDR1 LNHDA, CDR2 SQIVND (reference sequence). This CDR3 comprises 15 residues. The ends were cut back, 3 bases at V and 3 bases at J, with 14 bases in the middle. In DNA form, the CDR3 reads TGTGCCAGTAGTATCGGGGAGGGGAGGGACACTGAAGCTTTCTTT. Its translation is CASSIGEGRDTEAFF. The full variable domain, with the rest looked up from reference TRBV19 and TRBJ1-1, is DGGITQSPKYLFRKEGQNVTLSCEQNLNHDAMYWYRQDPGQGLRLIYYSQIVNDFQKGDIAEGYSVSREKKESFPLTVTSAQKNPTAFYLCASSIGEGRDTEAFFGQGTRLTVV.